The next 24 T cell receptor beta chains were all read from a single sample in a study of T-cell reconstitution after alpha-beta-depleted transplantation in children. Molecular barcoding with unique molecular identifiers was used for the TCRbeta library. TCRdb fed the PCR reads into MiXCR, producing one record per CDR3 protein. The sample holds 700,000 to 950,000 distinct CDR3 sequences, 15% to 20% seen once. Source: PBMCs, mostly from graft donor cells, taken 360 days after TCRalphabeta/CD19-depleted stem cell transplant. Receptors originate from a male patient aged 5 to 17 who had a stem cell transplant for acute lymphoblastic leukemia, so the T cells may come from the graft donor.

V and J are TRBV12-3 or TRBV12-4 and TRBJ1-2; D may be TRBD1 (6 bases). Trimming left V 6 bases short and J 1 base short, with 9 bases between. The CDR3 runs 13 residues. The CDR3 region is CASRNRVNYGYTF. CDR3 DNA sequence: TGTGCCAGCAGGAACAGGGTTAACTATGGCTACACCTTC.

This sequence joins TRBV18 and TRBJ1-1, with D possibly matching TRBD1 (5 bases). CDR1 KGHSH and CDR2 LQKENI come from the germline V gene. This CDR3 contains 18 residues. The V gene lost 6 bases and the J gene lost 4 bases, with 27 bases spanning the gap. In nucleotides, the CDR3 is TGTGCCAGCTCCCTTTCCGTGTTCCCCTCGGGGGGGTCCACTGAAGCTTTCTTT. Translated: CASSLSVFPSGGSTEAFF.

V gene TRBV7-9 combines with J gene TRBJ1-2; weak D call: TRBD1 (6 bases). Germline CDR1 is SEHNR and CDR2 is FQNEAQ (reference sequence). The V end was cut by 6 bases, the J end by 2 bases, with 13 bases between. The CDR3 totals 14 residues. CDR3 sequence (DNA): TGTGCCAGCAGACTAATGGACAGCAACTATGGCTACACCTTC. It encodes CASRLMDSNYGYTF.

This clonotype appeared many times. This sequence joins TRBV5-5 and TRBJ2-3, with TRBD2 as a possible D gene (6 bases). V lost 4 bases to trimming and J lost 6 bases, with 12 bases between them. The CDR3 sequence is 13 residues long. The germline gives CDR1 SGHKS, CDR2 YYEKEE (reference sequence). The CDR3 loop reads CASSPQREDTQYF. CDR3 in DNA: TGTGCCAGCAGCCCACAACGGGAGGATACGCAGTATTTT. The whole variable domain, filled in from reference TRBV5-5 and TRBJ2-3, reads DAGVTQSPTHLIKTRGQQVTLRCSPISGHKSVSWYQQVLGQGPQFIFQYYEKEERGRGNFPDRFSARQFPNYSSELNVNALLLGDSALYLCASSPQREDTQYFGPGTRLTVL.

The rearrangement links TRBV25-1 to TRBJ2-7; D is ambiguous. Germline V gene lookup returns CDR1 MGHDK and CDR2 SYGVNS. The CDR3 is made up of 13 amino acids. Deletions cut 7 bases from V and 1 base from J, with 11 bases between. The CDR3 nucleotides are TGTGCCAGCATAGGCCCGCTTTCCTACGAGCAGTACTTC. Its translation: CASIGPLSYEQYF.

The table lists this clonotype with a few counts. The chain carries TRBV15 and TRBJ2-1; maybe TRBD1 (6 bases). The V gene lost 11 bases and the J gene lost 5 bases, with 19 bases spanning the gap. Germline V gives CDR1 LNHNV, CDR2 YYDKDF (reference sequence). The length of the CDR3 is 14 residues. This chain's CDR3 is CASADQGTDNEQFF. For the CDR3, the DNA is TGTGCCTCGGCGGATCAGGGGACCGACAATGAGCAGTTCTTC.

The sample holds many counts of this clonotype. Sequence at one end of the junction differs from germline and may be a read error. V and J are TRBV5-1 and TRBJ1-1, with D possibly TRBD1 on 6 matching bases. Germline CDR1 SGHRS, CDR2 YFSETQ. The CDR3 is made up of 13 amino acids. CDR3: CASSLEGGTEAFF. The CDR3 DNA reads TGTGCCAGCAGCTTAGAGGGGGGCACTGAAGCTTTCTTT.

This clonotype was detected a few times. V and J are TRBV4-1 and TRBJ2-1; 9 bases fit TRBD2. Germline V gene lookup returns CDR1 MGHRA and CDR2 YSYEKL. The V and J ends lost 7 bases and 0 bases, in that order; junction bases with no gene match: 13. The CDR3 covers 18 residues. This CDR3 reads CASTHGGTSGHSYNEQFF. The CDR3 region has the DNA TGCGCCAGCACCCACGGAGGAACTAGCGGGCACTCCTACAATGAGCAGTTCTTC.

There are a few counts of this clonotype. The chain joins TRBV7-8 to TRBJ2-5; D not certain. The CDR3 is 16 amino acids. Germline CDR1 reads SGHVS; CDR2 reads FQNEAQ. Trimming removed 6 bases at V and 5 bases at J, with 22 bases between. The CDR3 DNA sequence: TGTGCCAGCAGGAACACCTGGGGAACCAAGGTGGAGACCCAGTACTTC. Its translation is CASRNTWGTKVETQYF.

Only a few counts were recorded for this clonotype. CDR3 DNA sequence: TGTGCCAGCGGGGACTTCACAGATACGCAGTATTTT. As protein: CASGDFTDTQYF. V gene TRBV9 combines with J gene TRBJ2-3; D is perhaps TRBD2 (6 bases). This CDR3 spans 12 amino acids. In germline, CDR1 is SGDLS, CDR2 YYNGEE. V was shortened by 7 bases and J by 2 bases, with 8 bases between the two germline ends.

The V and J genes are TRBV12-3 or TRBV12-4 and TRBJ2-1; 9 bases are shared with TRBD2. The CDR3 spans 17 residues. With V trimmed by 5 bases and J by 0 bases, 8 bases remained unmatched. In DNA form, the CDR3 reads TGTGCCAGCAGTGGCGGGGGGGGGTTAAACTCCTACAATGAGCAGTTCTTC. Residues: CASSGGGGLNSYNEQFF.

This chain links TRBV10-3 with TRBJ2-7; maybe TRBD2 (6 bases). Trimming cost V 7 bases and J 2 bases, with 18 bases left between them. CDR3 size: 15 residues. From germline, CDR1 is ENHRY and CDR2 SYGVKD. CDR3: CAINPGGTIPYEQYF. The CDR3 bases are TGTGCCATCAACCCTGGCGGGACGATACCCTACGAGCAGTACTTC.

This clonotype appeared many times. The chain couples TRBV5-1 to TRBJ2-2; tentatively, D is TRBD1 (5 bases). The CDR3 has 16 amino acids. V gave up 4 bases and J gave up 3 bases, with 16 bases separating them. Germline V gene lookup returns CDR1 SGHRS and CDR2 YFSETQ. The CDR3 bases are TGCGCCAGCAGCGCCCAGGGATGGACGTACACCGGGGAGCTGTTTTTT. It is translated as CASSAQGWTYTGELFF.

This clonotype occurred many times. CDR3 nucleotides: TGTGCCATCAGTGAAACTAGCGGGAGTGGGTCCTACAATGAGCAGTTCTTC. Protein sequence: CAISETSGSGSYNEQFF. The chain employs TRBV10-3 and TRBJ2-1; 11 bases fit TRBD2. The V gene end was trimmed by 3 bases and the J gene end by 1 base; junction bases not matched to a gene: 5. The V gene's germline CDR1 is ENHRY and CDR2 SYGVKD. CDR3 length: 17 amino acids.

Only a few counts were recorded for this clonotype. V gene TRBV4-2 combines with J gene TRBJ2-1; TRBD2 agrees at 8 bases. Trimming at V came to 4 bases and at J to 8 bases, leaving 22 bases not matched to a gene. The CDR3 is 19 residues long. Germline CDR1 is LGHNA and CDR2 is YNFKEQ. In nucleotides, the CDR3 is TGTGCCAGCAGCCCTAATGAGACTAGCGCCTGGCTGGGAGGGTATGAGCAGTTCTTC. This sequence encodes CASSPNETSAWLGGYEQFF.

V is TRBV8-2 and J is TRBJ1-2. TRBV8-2 is reported as a pseudogene. The CDR3 extends over 14 amino acids. The CDR3 coding sequence is TGTGCCAGCAGCCCTGGGCCCCTCTGGAATGGCTACACCTTC. Protein: CASSPGPLWNGYTF.

CDR3 sequence: CASSPQGARPYEQYF. For the CDR3, the DNA is TGTGCCAGCAGCCCCCAGGGGGCACGACCCTACGAGCAGTACTTC. This rearrangement joins TRBV14 to TRBJ2-7; 8 bases are shared with TRBD1. The CDR3 runs to 15 residues. CDR1 is SGHDN and CDR2 is FVKESK in the germline V gene. The trim removed 4 bases at V and 2 bases at J, leaving 7 bases unmatched.

This clonotype appeared many times. This sequence joins TRBV11-2 and TRBJ2-4, with 8 bases identical to TRBD1. Trimming cost V 5 bases and J 0 bases; bases outside gene matches: 3. Germline CDR1 and CDR2: SGHAT and FQNNGV. The CDR3 totals 15 residues. The CDR3 region has the DNA TGTGCCAGCAGCGCGACAGGGGTAGCCAAAAACATTCAGTACTTC. Translation: CASSATGVAKNIQYF.

This clonotype was seen a handful of times. The chain couples TRBV7-9 to TRBJ2-1, with D perhaps matching TRBD1 (6 bases). Per germline, CDR1 SEHNR and CDR2 FQNEAQ (reference sequence). The ends were cut back, 3 bases at V and 3 bases at J, with 18 bases in the middle. The CDR3 spans 17 residues. The CDR3 coding sequence is TGTGCCAGCAGCTTCTCGCAGACAGGTCTTAGCTACAATGAGCAGTTCTTC. Protein: CASSFSQTGLSYNEQFF.

The CDR3 nucleotides read TGTGCCAGCAGTCTCCGTTGGACCGGGGAGCTGTTTTTT. This gives the protein CASSLRWTGELFF. This sequence joins TRBV28 and TRBJ2-2; D not resolved. Germline V gene data show CDR1 as MDHEN and CDR2 as SYDVKM. The V end was cut by 5 bases, the J end by 5 bases, with 9 bases between. The CDR3 loop spans 13 amino acids.

This clonotype was seen only a few times. The chain recombines TRBV12-3 or TRBV12-4 with TRBJ2-7, with 7 bases matching TRBD2. V lost 6 bases and J lost 6; bases outside the gene matches: 11. CDR3 length: 14 amino acids. Here the CDR3 reads CASRQTSSTSEQYF. The DNA of the CDR3 is TGTGCCAGCAGGCAGACTAGCTCGACTAGCGAGCAGTACTTC.

Worth noting for this clonotype: Germline and junction disagree at one end, which may indicate a read error. The DNA for the CDR3 is TGCGCCAGCAGCTCCCCCCCCAGCGGTGTCTTATTC. It encodes CASSSPPSGVLF. This chain links TRBV5-1 with TRBJ2-1; D is perhaps TRBD2 (5 bases). CDR1 is SGHRS, CDR2 YFSETQ, per germline. The CDR3 loop spans 12 amino acids.

This clonotype was detected only a few times. The chain uses TRBV12-1 and TRBJ2-7; TRBD1 was called by the table and not checked on the DNA. TRBV12-1 is noted as a pseudogene. This CDR3 spans 16 amino acids. For the CDR3, the DNA is TGTGCCAGCAGCGCCGCCCGAGACGGTAGCTCCTACGAGCAGTACTTC. This codes for CASSAARDGSSYEQYF.

This rearrangement joins TRBV19 to TRBJ2-2, with D perhaps assigned TRBD1 or TRBD2 (5 bases each). V gave up 7 bases and J gave up 0 bases, with 9 bases separating them. CDR3 length equals 14 residues. Germline values: CDR1 LNHDA, CDR2 SQIVND (reference sequence). CDR3 DNA: TGTGCCAGTATCGGGGCCGCGAACACCGGGGAGCTGTTTTTT. This encodes CASIGAANTGELFF.